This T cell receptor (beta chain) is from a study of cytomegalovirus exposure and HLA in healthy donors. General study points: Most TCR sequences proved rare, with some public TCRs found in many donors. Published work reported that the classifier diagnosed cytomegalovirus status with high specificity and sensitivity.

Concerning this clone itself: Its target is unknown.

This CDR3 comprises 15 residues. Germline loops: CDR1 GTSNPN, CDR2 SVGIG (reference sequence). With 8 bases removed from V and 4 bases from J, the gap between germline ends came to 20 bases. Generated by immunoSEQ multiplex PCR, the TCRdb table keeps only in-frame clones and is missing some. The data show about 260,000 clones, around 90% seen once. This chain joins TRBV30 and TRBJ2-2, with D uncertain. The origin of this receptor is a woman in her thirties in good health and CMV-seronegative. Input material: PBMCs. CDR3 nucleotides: TGTGCCCTGGAGTTCGAGGCAACTTCCACCGGGGAGCTGTTTTTT. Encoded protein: CALEFEATSTGELFF.